The 7 T cell receptor beta chains below were found in one sample sequenced in a study of T cell responses to AZD1222 COVID-19 vaccine. Data came from immunoSEQ multiplex PCR; TCRdb stores just in-frame clones and leaves some out. The sample records 87,000 or so clones, 90% being singletons. The sample was peripheral blood, taken on day 0 of AZD1222 vaccination. The receptors were sampled from an adult in good health.

The gene calls are TRBV19 and TRBJ2-2; the D is unclear. Germline lookup yields CDR1 LNHDA and CDR2 SQIVND (reference sequence). V lost 4 bases to trimming and J lost 4 bases, with 13 bases between them. The CDR3 has 15 amino acids. In nucleotides, the CDR3 is TGTGCCAGTAGTAGTAGGGCGGAAGCCACCGGGGAGCTGTTTTTT. Translating it yields CASSSRAEATGELFF.

The chain combines TRBV18 with TRBJ1-6; D is perhaps TRBD1 (5 bases). Germline CDR1 and CDR2: KGHSH and LQKENI. The V end lost 3 bases, the J end lost 8 bases, and 17 bases lay between the germline ends. This CDR3 has 16 residues. CDR3 bases: TGTGCCAGCTCACCTGGGGCCAGCCCTCGGGATTCACCCCTCCACTTT. It encodes CASSPGASPRDSPLHF.

The V gene is TRBV7-9, the J gene TRBJ2-1, with TRBD1 matching over 9 bases. The CDR3 is 16 amino acids. The germline V gene has CDR1 SEHNR and CDR2 FQNEAQ (reference sequence). V lost 4 bases, J lost 4 bases, and 8 bases stayed unmatched. The CDR3 reads CASSSRGGQGYNEQFF. DNA of the CDR3: TGTGCCAGCAGCTCCAGAGGGGGACAGGGTTACAATGAGCAGTTCTTC.

The chain uses TRBV7-8 and TRBJ1-5, with 7 bases lining up with TRBD1. V shed 10 bases and J 2 bases; nucleotides not matched to a gene: 8. The CDR3 spans 14 residues. CDR1 is SGHVS, CDR2 FQNEAQ, per germline. The CDR3 DNA reads as TGTGCCACCAGGGGGGAGGGGGGCAATCAGCCCCAGCATTTT. This translates into CATRGEGGNQPQHF.

This chain uses TRBV5-1 with TRBJ1-2; D gene ambiguous. CDR1 and CDR2 from the germline V gene are SGHRS and YFSETQ. V was clipped by 4 bases and J by 4 bases, with 17 bases between them. There are 15 residues in the CDR3. The CDR3 region has the DNA TGCGCCAGCAGCCCGGACCCGCGCCCGGGCTATGGCTACACCTTC. Its translation is CASSPDPRPGYGYTF.

The V gene is TRBV18, the J gene TRBJ2-3; D is unclear. The CDR3 has 12 residues. CDR1 KGHSH and CDR2 LQKENI come from the germline V gene. The V gene lost 2 bases and the J gene lost 2 bases, with 2 bases spanning the gap. The CDR3 reads CASSPTTDTQYF. CDR3 nucleotide sequence: TGTGCCAGCTCACCAACCACAGATACGCAGTATTTT.

The J gene is TRBJ2-7, the V gene TRBV6-5; D is uncertain. The ends were cut back, 0 bases at V and 3 bases at J, with 12 bases in the middle. The CDR3 contains 15 residues. Per germline, CDR1 MNHEY and CDR2 SVGAGI. DNA for the CDR3: TGTGCCAGCAGTTACTCGGGCGGCCTCGGCTACGAGCAGTACTTC. This sequence encodes CASSYSGGLGYEQYF.